The rows below give T cell receptor beta chains drawn from one sample of a study of metastatic and nonmetastatic thyroid tumors. TCRdb re-called the PCR reads through MiXCR. The table has over 25,000 clones, around a sixth seen once; the top ten hold about 4.2%. Sequencing was carried out using blood. The receptor source for this set is a female donor with papillary thyroid cancer or a benign thyroid nodule (not recorded which). Some clones in this sample may be carry-over from other donors' samples. The conserved cysteine and the conserved F or W are not part of the CDR3 here. D genes are given only for firm matches.

>NA|TRBV5-1
ASRESHEDTQY
>NA|TRBV24-1
ATQKRPTDTQY
>TRBD1|TRBV24-1
ATSEGTGGHTDTQY
>NA|TRBV9
ASSSNYRPEKLF
>NA|TRBV5-1
ASSLNSYDNEQF
>TRBD1|TRBV29-1
SVGTGPYTQY
>NA|TRBV2
ASRGAGSFSGANVQT
>TRBD2|TRBV20-1
SARVVMTSGRALGDTQY
>TRBD1|TRBV24-1
ATSLTGTGGNTQH
>TRBD1|TRBV10-3
AISTRQGAYNEQF
>NA|TRBV29-1
SVALRAGLSSYNEQF
>NA|TRBV14
AAARGGGEQF
>NA|TRBV7-2
ASSIGGETQY
>NA|TRBV5-1
ASSLEQLNTEAF
>TRBD2|TRBV20-1
SARTSGTDTQY
>NA|TRBV11-2
ASSLLPQSSYEQY
>NA|TRBV30
AWNSGRGGTGELF
>NA|TRBV11-2
ASSSPPGYGSTNEKLF
>TRBD2|TRBV11-2
ASSLDGTSARYLNEQF
>TRBD2|TRBV11-3
ASSPWGWGLAEETQY
>TRBD2|TRBV6-1
ASNLKGLADNEQF
>NA|TRBV30
AWGPLRGEKLF
>NA|TRBV14
ASSQETMTAVSNQPQH
>NA|TRBV30
AWSGSNNSPLH
>NA|TRBV9
ASSEGGSGTYNEQF
>NA|TRBV11-2
ASSLVGSPLH
>NA|TRBV7-8
ASSLGTKPANQPQH
>TRBD1|TRBV2
ASNNRQGVGTDTQY
>NA|TRBV6-1
ASSGQSYNSPLH
>TRBD2|TRBV30
AWSRSSGSSTDTQY
>NA|TRBV6-4
ASREQGTGELF
>TRBD1|TRBV11-3
ASSFSTGGRWATEAF
>TRBD1|TRBV7-2
ASSPRQGAGGYT
>NA|TRBV5-6
ASSLLPSGAGNTIY
>NA|TRBV2
ASSEVTPIGQY
>TRBD2|TRBV11-3
ASSRPAGESEQY
>TRBD1|TRBV5-1
ASSATSDRGEDTIY
>TRBD1|TRBV7-2
ASSVIGGLTYNEQF
>NA|TRBV27
ASRGGAASSYNEQF
>TRBD2|TRBV19
ASRRTSGTYNEQF
>TRBD2|TRBV3-1
ASSLLAGVRYEQY
>TRBD2|TRBV28
ASSDPLAGVADTQY
>NA|TRBV2
ASSPRGRDSPLN
>NA|TRBV12-3/TRBV12-4
AISRSSYNEQF
>TRBD2|TRBV11-2
ASTRTASGMVSNEQF
>TRBD2|TRBV28
ASSFSGGGVIDKQY
>TRBD1|TRBV7-6
ASSSGQGKNTEAF
>NA|TRBV9
ASSVGAGANVLT
>TRBD1|TRBV11-3
ASSFGQGSNQPQH